The text below deals with one T cell receptor (beta chain). The source of the sample is a study of immune evolution from preneoplasia to lung adenocarcinoma. Germline V gene data show CDR1 as LNHDA and CDR2 as SQIVND (reference sequence). The CDR3 spans 16 residues. V dropped 6 bases and J dropped 7; count of bases not matched to a gene: 9. Two lung cancer pathologists independently confirmed each histologic diagnosis. Produced via immunoSEQ multiplex PCR; TCRdb's table is partial and in-frame only. The sample comprises around 21,000 clones, approximately 75% of which are singletons, and roughly 5.5% rests with the top ten.

Sequencing input: FFPE invasive lung adenocarcinoma tissue. The chain combines TRBV19 with TRBJ2-1; 13 bases line up with TRBD2. This receptor was identified in a person between 55 and 69 years old with lung adenocarcinoma. CDR3 residues: CASRILAGGPENEQFF. The CDR3, as DNA: TGTGCCAGTAGAATACTAGCGGGAGGGCCCGAAAATGAGCAGTTCTTC.